This T cell receptor beta chain originates from a study of shared clonotypes between healthy human individuals. Terminally differentiated effector memory CD45RA+ cells were excluded by CCR7 positive selection of CD45RO-negative cells. CDR1 and CDR2 from the germline V gene are MNHEY and SMNVEV (reference sequence). The CDR3 has 17 amino acids. Trimming took 5 bases from V and 0 from J; bases not matched to a gene: 6. Produced via immunoSEQ multiplex PCR; TCRdb's table is partial and in-frame only. This sample has about 2 million clones; about 95% occur once, and the top ten carry 1.1%. The sequencing sample was made of naive CD8+ T cells sorted from blood. This sequence was found in a man between 18 and 35 years old in good health. This rearrangement joins TRBV27 to TRBJ2-1, with 11 bases that match TRBD2. CDR3 nucleotide sequence: TGTGCCAGCAGTCTGACTAGCGGGACGTACTCCTACAATGAGCAGTTCTTC. This codes for CASSLTSGTYSYNEQFF.